These T cell receptor beta chains were read from a single sample in a study of beta chain features in type 1 diabetes. Using immunoSEQ multiplex PCR, the repertoire was profiled, and TCRdb retains in-frame clones only, with some absent. The table includes hundreds of thousands of clones, around 14% detected once. Sequencing used naive CD4+ T cells from blood. Every receptor here comes from a young man in good health. Both conserved end residues are part of each CDR3. D genes are given only for firm matches. Where a row states a size, it is once, few, many or the class of an expanded clone; other rows omit it.

v_call	d_call	j_call	clone_size	cdr3_nt	cdr3_aa
TRBV29-1	TRBD1	TRBJ1-5	few	TGCAGCGTTGTACAGGGGGACGGGAGGCAGCCCCAGCATTTT	CSVVQGDGRQPQHF
TRBV14	TRBD2	TRBJ2-1	few	TGTGCCAGCAGCCAAATGGGTTGGGTCGAGACCCTCCCTAGCGGTGAGCAGTTCTTC	CASSQMGWVETLPSGEQFF
TRBV7-9	.	TRBJ1-3	.	TGTGCCAGCAGCTTATCGGTGGACACCATATATTTT	CASSLSVDTIYF
TRBV7-6	.	TRBJ2-5	few	TGTGCCAGCAGCTTAGTATCGGGGATCGAGACCCAGTACTTC	CASSLVSGIETQYF
TRBV13	.	TRBJ1-3	.	TGTGCCAGCAGCTTAGACAGGAGTACAGATTTT	CASSLDRSTDF
TRBV7-9	.	TRBJ1-1	few	TGTGCCAGCAGCTTACGACAGTTTCACGCTTCGTTT	CASSLRQFHASF
TRBV7-8	TRBD1	TRBJ2-3	.	TGTGCCAGCAGCTCACAGGGGGCGGAAGATACGCAGTATTTT	CASSSQGAEDTQYF
TRBV4-3	.	TRBJ1-6	.	TGCGCCAGCAGCCTTTCAGGGTCAGCCTATAATTCACCCCTCCACTTT	CASSLSGSAYNSPLHF
TRBV25-1	.	TRBJ2-5	.	TGTGCCAGCAGTGAATCGAAAGGGGACCAAGAGACCCAGTACTTC	CASSESKGDQETQYF
TRBV11-1	TRBD2	TRBJ2-5	.	TGTGCCAGCAGCCTAGGTGCCGGACTAGCGGGAGTGACGGGGACCCAGTACTTC	CASSLGAGLAGVTGTQYF
TRBV29-1	.	TRBJ2-2	.	TGCAGCGGTGAAGAGCCCGGGGAGCTGTTTTTT	CSGEEPGELFF
TRBV9	.	TRBJ2-5	.	TGTGCCAGCAGCGTAGGTGCAACCAACCCGGCGGAGACCCAGTACTTC	CASSVGATNPAETQYF
TRBV13	TRBD1	TRBJ1-6	few	TGTGCCAGCAGCTCTACCGGGACAGGAAATTCACCCCTCCACTTT	CASSSTGTGNSPLHF
TRBV28	.	TRBJ1-4	few	TGTGCCAGCAGCTTCAGACGACAGAGGCGGGATGAAAAACTGTTTTTT	CASSFRRQRRDEKLFF
TRBV18	.	TRBJ2-5	once	TGTGCCAGCTCACCAGGCGTTGCGGGAGAGACCCAGTACTTC	CASSPGVAGETQYF
TRBV7-2	TRBD2	TRBJ2-1	.	TGTGCCAGCAGTTATAGCGGGATCAATGAGCAGTTCTTC	CASSYSGINEQFF
TRBV14	.	TRBJ2-5	few	TGTGCCAGCAGCCAAGAGAGGGGGACCATGGGGATAGAGACCCAGTACTTC	CASSQERGTMGIETQYF